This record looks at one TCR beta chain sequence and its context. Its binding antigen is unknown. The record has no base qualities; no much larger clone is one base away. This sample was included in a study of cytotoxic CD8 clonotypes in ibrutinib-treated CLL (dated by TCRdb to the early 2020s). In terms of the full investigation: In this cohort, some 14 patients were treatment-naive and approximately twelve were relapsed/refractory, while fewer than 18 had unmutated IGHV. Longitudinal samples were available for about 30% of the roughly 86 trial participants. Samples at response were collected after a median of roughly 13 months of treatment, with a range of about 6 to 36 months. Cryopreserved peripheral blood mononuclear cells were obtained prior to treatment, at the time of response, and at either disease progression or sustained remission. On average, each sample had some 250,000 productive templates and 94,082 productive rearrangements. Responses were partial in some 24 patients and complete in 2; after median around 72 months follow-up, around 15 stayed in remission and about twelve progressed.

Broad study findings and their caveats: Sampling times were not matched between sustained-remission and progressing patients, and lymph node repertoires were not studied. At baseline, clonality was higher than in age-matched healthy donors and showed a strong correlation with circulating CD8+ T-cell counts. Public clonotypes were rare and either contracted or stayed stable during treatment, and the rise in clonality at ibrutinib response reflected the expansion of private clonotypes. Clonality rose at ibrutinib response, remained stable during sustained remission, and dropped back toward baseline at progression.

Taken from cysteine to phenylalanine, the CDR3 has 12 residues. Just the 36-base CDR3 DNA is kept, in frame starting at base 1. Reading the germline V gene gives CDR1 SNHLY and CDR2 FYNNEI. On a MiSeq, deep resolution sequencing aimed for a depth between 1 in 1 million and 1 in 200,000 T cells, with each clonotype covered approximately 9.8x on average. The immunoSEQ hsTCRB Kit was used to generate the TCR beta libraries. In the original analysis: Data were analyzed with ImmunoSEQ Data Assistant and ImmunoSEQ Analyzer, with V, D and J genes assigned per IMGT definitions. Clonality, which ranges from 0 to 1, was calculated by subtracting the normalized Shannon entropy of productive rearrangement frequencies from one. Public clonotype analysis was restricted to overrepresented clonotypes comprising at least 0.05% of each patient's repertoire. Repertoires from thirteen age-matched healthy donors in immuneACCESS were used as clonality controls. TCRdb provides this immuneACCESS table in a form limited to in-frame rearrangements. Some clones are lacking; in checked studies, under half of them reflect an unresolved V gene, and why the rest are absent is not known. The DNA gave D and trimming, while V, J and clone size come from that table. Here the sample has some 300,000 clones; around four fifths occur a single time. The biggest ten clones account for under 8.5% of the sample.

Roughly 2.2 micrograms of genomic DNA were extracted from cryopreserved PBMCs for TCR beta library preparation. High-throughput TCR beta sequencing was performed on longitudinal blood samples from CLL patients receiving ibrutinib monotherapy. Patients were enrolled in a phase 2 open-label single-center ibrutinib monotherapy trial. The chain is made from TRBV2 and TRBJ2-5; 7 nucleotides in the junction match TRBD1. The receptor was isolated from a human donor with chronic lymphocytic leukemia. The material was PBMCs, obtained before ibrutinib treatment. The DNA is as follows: TGTGCTAACAAGGGGGCGAGGGAGACCCAGTACTTC. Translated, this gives CANKGARETQYF.